This T cell receptor beta chain was identified during a study of radiation and T cells in renal cell carcinoma. Clones were read by immunoSEQ multiplex PCR, and TCRdb kept only the in-frame ones, dropping some. The data show some 50,000 clones, 80% seen once. Noted time point: blood 2 weeks post-SBRT. Treatment in this sample: 15 Gy SBRT to primary tumor, nephrectomy 4 weeks later. Trimming removed 4 bases at V and 7 bases at J, with 11 bases between. The germline gives CDR1 ENHRY, CDR2 SYGVKD. This CDR3 region has 13 residues. This receptor was identified in an older woman with renal cell carcinoma. The chain links TRBV10-3 to TRBJ2-1; TRBD2 is a possible D gene (6 bases). The sample consisted of blood, taken from a patient whose treatment included radiotherapy and nephrectomy. In nucleotides, the CDR3 is TGTGCCATCAGTGGAGGAGGAGGGAATGAGCAGTTCTTC. This sequence encodes CAISGGGGNEQFF.